The 4 T cell receptor beta chains given below trace back to one sample, sequenced in a study of brain T cells in children with intractable seizures. Only cases whose brain tissue showed the highest T cell transcript signatures were sequenced. The data were produced by immunoSEQ multiplex PCR, yet TCRdb's version contains in-frame clones alone and is incomplete. Here the sample spans 4,000 to 6,000 clones, about 91% being singletons. Sequenced here: resected brain tissue, sampled at surgery. The source is a boy younger than two with focal cortical dysplasia and intractable seizures.

The chain is built from TRBV3-1 (or the pseudogene TRBV3-2) and TRBJ2-1; 7 bases match TRBD2. From germline, CDR1 is LGHDT and CDR2 YNNKEL (reference sequence). The CDR3 consists of 14 residues. Germline trimming cut 0 bases from V and 8 bases from J; bases unmatched to any gene: 4. CDR3 amino acids: CASSQDVSGHEQFF. The CDR3 DNA is TGTGCCAGCAGCCAAGATGTTAGCGGGCATGAGCAGTTCTTC.

The chain links TRBV20-1 to TRBJ1-6; maybe TRBD1 (5 bases). Per germline, CDR1 DFQATT and CDR2 SNEGSKA (reference sequence). The CDR3 has 13 residues. With 3 bases removed from V and 9 bases from J, the gap between germline ends came to 12 bases. The CDR3 DNA sequence: TGCAGTGCTAGTAGGGGCAGAGTTTCACCCCTCCACTTT. Translation: CSASRGRVSPLHF.

J is TRBJ1-4 and V is TRBV27; D call uncertain. V dropped 6 bases and J dropped 3 bases, with 14 bases sitting between them. In germline, CDR1 is MNHEY, CDR2 SMNVEV (reference sequence). The CDR3 extends over 15 amino acids. CDR3 protein: CASRRLSPPNEKLFF. As DNA, the CDR3 is TGTGCCAGCAGACGCCTCAGTCCCCCTAATGAAAAACTGTTTTTT.

The J gene is TRBJ2-1, the V gene TRBV5-1; 10 nucleotides line up with TRBD1. The CDR3 contains 16 residues. Germline V gene lookup returns CDR1 SGHRS and CDR2 YFSETQ. After removal of 0 bases from V and 4 bases from J, the junction contained 4 bases not matched to a gene. The CDR3 DNA sequence: TGCGCCAGCAGCTTGGCGGGACAGGGGTCGTACAATGAGCAGTTCTTC. Residues: CASSLAGQGSYNEQFF.